This T cell receptor (beta chain) was identified during a study of identical twins. Study-level findings and limits: Memory repertoires showed no such pattern, whereas abundant cord blood beta clonotypes carried fewer insertions.

CDR3 length: 11 residues. The V end was cut by 4 bases, the J end by 8 bases, with 9 bases between. The germline V gene has CDR1 SGHDT and CDR2 YYEEEE. MiXCR, run by TCRdb on the 5' RACE reads, gives a single entry per CDR3 protein. Of approximately 230,000 distinct CDR3 sequences listed, over 12% are singletons. There are many counts of this clonotype. Its antigen remains unknown. This clonotype was sampled from a woman younger than 30 in good health. Source material: memory (CD45RO+) T cells sorted from blood. The V and J genes are TRBV5-6 and TRBJ1-2; D gene uncertain. CDR3 residues: CASSHPGGYTF. The CDR3 nucleotides are TGTGCCAGCAGCCACCCGGGGGGCTACACCTTC.